This T cell receptor (beta chain) was profiled in a study of blood T cell repertoires in COVID-19. Turning to the study itself: Nucleic acid was either cDNA or gDNA, and it came from T cells, B-cell-depleted T cells, or PBMCs.

Unmatched junction bases numbered 4, after V lost 0 bases and J lost 5 bases. Germline CDR1 is SGDLS and CDR2 is YYNGEE. This CDR3 is built from 15 residues. Measured with immunoSEQ multiplex PCR; TCRdb has only the in-frame clones, and not every one. The repertoire holds about 220,000 clones, with 82% as singletons. This chain connects TRBV9 to TRBJ2-1, with 8 bases matching TRBD1. This receptor was taken from a woman of 80 years or more with acute or convalescent COVID-19. The material sequenced was peripheral blood. DNA of the CDR3: TGTGCCAGCAGCGTAGCAGGGGGCGTCCACAATGAGCAGTTCTTC. Translated: CASSVAGGVHNEQFF.